This is a list of T cell receptor beta chains from one sample in a study of monozygotic twins with cystic fibrosis. TCRdb's copy holds only in-frame clones and misses some; the assay was immunoSEQ multiplex PCR. The sample consists of just under 20,000 clones, under 95% of them appearing once. Sequencing was done on a sample of blood. The receptors come from a girl aged 2-10 years with cystic fibrosis. CDR3s include the opening cysteine and the closing phenylalanine or tryptophan. A D gene is named only where the DNA matches it firmly. Clone size is given for some rows only: seen once, a few or many times, or a class if the clone is expanded.

clone size	J gene	V gene	D gene	CDR3 DNA	CDR3 protein
-	TRBJ1-1	TRBV7-2	TRBD1	TGTGCCAGCAGCTCACAGGGGGTTCCCTTGAACACTGAAGCTTTCTTT	CASSSQGVPLNTEAFF
-	TRBJ1-6	TRBV6-5	TRBD1	TGTGCCAGCAGTATGGACAGGGGGAATAATTCACCCCTCCACTTT	CASSMDRGNNSPLHF
-	TRBJ2-3	TRBV19	TRBD1	TGTGCCAGTAGTCAAGGGACAGGTTGGGGAGATACGCAGTATTTT	CASSQGTGWGDTQYF
-	TRBJ2-1	TRBV4-2	TRBD2	TGTGCCAGCAGCCAAGATAGCGGGGGGGCCAATGAGCAGTTCTTC	CASSQDSGGANEQFF
-	TRBJ1-2	TRBV5-1	-	TGCGCCAGCAGCTTGGGGCAGGTGGACTATGGCTACACCTTC	CASSLGQVDYGYTF
-	TRBJ2-3	TRBV7-3	TRBD2	TGTGCCAGCAGCCAAACGATCGGTGGTGTGGTAGCGGGAGAACCTAGCACAGATACGCAGTATTTT	CASSQTIGGVVAGEPSTDTQYF
-	TRBJ2-2	TRBV30	-	TGTGCCACCCCGAGAGCTGCCCCTGGCACCGGGGAGCTGTTTTTT	CATPRAAPGTGELFF
-	TRBJ2-4	TRBV2	-	TGTGCCAGCAGTGGCGGGGGCGCCCCGGTCATTCAGTACTTC	CASSGGGAPVIQYF
-	TRBJ1-5	TRBV21-1	-	TGTGCCAGCAGCAACAATGGGAATCAGCCCCAGCATTTT	CASSNNGNQPQHF
-	TRBJ1-2	TRBV29-1	-	TGCAGCGTTGAAGATAGCTCCAGGAGTGGAGGCTACACCTTC	CSVEDSSRSGGYTF
-	TRBJ2-3	TRBV28	TRBD2	TGTGCCAGCAGACGGTTCGACCTGGGACTAGCGGGAGGGGAATCCACAGATACGCAGTATTTT	CASRRFDLGLAGGESTDTQYF
-	TRBJ1-2	TRBV5-1	-	TGCGCCAGCAGCTTGGTAGTAGGGGACTATGGCTACACCTTC	CASSLVVGDYGYTF
-	TRBJ1-1	TRBV9	TRBD1	TGTGCCAGCAGCGTGACAGGGGTGAACACTGAAGCTTTCTTT	CASSVTGVNTEAFF
-	TRBJ1-1	TRBV18	-	TGTGCCAGCTCACAACGGGAGGTGGCTGAAGCTTTCTTT	CASSQREVAEAFF
-	TRBJ2-7	TRBV30	-	TGTGCCTGGAGCTTTACAGGGAGTTCCGGTGAGCAGTACTTC	CAWSFTGSSGEQYF
-	TRBJ2-2	TRBV29-1	TRBD2	TGCAGCGGGAAGCGGGACCTCACCGGGGAGCTGTTTTTT	CSGKRDLTGELFF
-	TRBJ2-2	TRBV19	TRBD1	TGTGCCAGTAGTGATCACAGGGGTAATCGCGGGGAGCTGTTTTTT	CASSDHRGNRGELFF
few	TRBJ1-2	TRBV7-9	TRBD1	TGTGCCAGCAGCTTAGACTACAGGGGGCGCGATGGCTACACCTTC	CASSLDYRGRDGYTF
-	TRBJ1-5	TRBV15	TRBD1	TGTGCCACCAGCAGAGGGACAGGGGGCTACAGGGATCAGCCCCAGCATTTT	CATSRGTGGYRDQPQHF
-	TRBJ1-2	TRBV7-9	-	TGTGCCAGCAGCTTTGGAGGGGAGGATGGCTACACCTTC	CASSFGGEDGYTF
-	TRBJ1-5	TRBV12-2	-	TGTGCAAGTCGCTCCCGGGGGAGGGCAGGGAGCTCGTATAGCAATCAGCCCCAGCATTTT	CASRSRGRAGSSYSNQPQHF
-	TRBJ2-7	TRBV11-2	TRBD2	TGTGCCAGCGACAGCGGGGTGTCCTACGAGCAGTACTTC	CASDSGVSYEQYF
-	TRBJ2-3	TRBV21-1	-	TGTGCCAGCAGCGGACTAGCGGGGGGTTCAGATACGCAGTATTTT	CASSGLAGGSDTQYF
-	TRBJ1-5	TRBV21-1	-	TGTGCCAGCAGCCCTAGGGGGGGGGTTAATCAGCCCCAGCATTTT	CASSPRGGVNQPQHF
once	TRBJ1-5	TRBV29-1	TRBD1	TGCAGCGTCCCCGACTCAGGGAGGGGGCGAAGCAATCAGCCCCAGCATTTT	CSVPDSGRGRSNQPQHF
-	TRBJ2-2	TRBV10-3	-	TGTGCCATCAGTACCAGCAAGAACACCGGGGAGCTGTTTTTT	CAISTSKNTGELFF
-	TRBJ2-7	TRBV6-6	-	TGTGCCAGCAGTTACGGGAGCTCCGAGCAGTACTTC	CASSYGSSEQYF
few	TRBJ2-7	TRBV30	-	TGTGCCTGGAGACAGACCTACGAGCAGTACTTC	CAWRQTYEQYF
-	TRBJ2-1	TRBV7-2	TRBD2	TGTGCCAGCAGCTCGACTAGCGGGGGCCCTAAATCGTACAATGAGCAGTTCTTC	CASSSTSGGPKSYNEQFF
-	TRBJ1-6	TRBV4-1	TRBD1	TGCGCCAGCAGCCTACTAGGGACAGGGGACTCACCCCTCCACTTT	CASSLLGTGDSPLHF
-	TRBJ1-1	TRBV5-1	-	TGCGCCAGCAGTCTCAGGGGCCATCCCAATCTGAACACTGAAGCTTTCTTT	CASSLRGHPNLNTEAFF
-	TRBJ1-5	TRBV19	TRBD1	TGTGCCAGTACCTCGACAGGGAGCAATCAGCCCCAGCATTTT	CASTSTGSNQPQHF
-	TRBJ2-2	TRBV19	-	TGTGCCAGTAAAATAGTAGAGGGAGGGAACACCGGGGAGCTGTTTTTT	CASKIVEGGNTGELFF
once	TRBJ2-5	TRBV6-5	-	TGTGCCAGCAGTCAAACCAGGGGGAGGGAGACCCAGTACTTC	CASSQTRGRETQYF
-	TRBJ2-7	TRBV7-9	TRBD2	TGTGCCAGCGGGGAGGGGACTTCGTGGGAGCAGTACTTC	CASGEGTSWEQYF
once	TRBJ1-4	TRBV23-1	-	TGCGCCAGTTGGTCCGGACGGATTAATGAAAAACTGTTTTTT	CASWSGRINEKLFF
few	TRBJ1-1	TRBV27	TRBD1	TGTGCCAGCAGGGGACAGGGGGCTGAAGCTTTCTTT	CASRGQGAEAFF
-	TRBJ2-5	TRBV11-2	-	TGTGCCAGCAGCCCCCGCGGTCCTCCCCCAGAGACCCAGTACTTC	CASSPRGPPPETQYF
-	TRBJ2-4	TRBV5-5	-	TGTGCCAGCAGCTTGGACCAGGTCATGGCCAAAAACATTCAGTACTTC	CASSLDQVMAKNIQYF
-	TRBJ2-1	TRBV29-1	-	TGCAGCGTTGGGGGGCGGTTCAATGAGCAGTTCTTC	CSVGGRFNEQFF
-	TRBJ1-2	TRBV5-4	-	TGTGCCAGCAGCGTGGCGGAGATATATGGCTACACCTTC	CASSVAEIYGYTF
-	TRBJ2-3	TRBV11-3	-	TGTGCCAGCAGCCCCCGGGCAGGGTCTGGAGATACGCAGTATTTT	CASSPRAGSGDTQYF
-	TRBJ2-6	TRBV11-1	-	TGTGCCAGCAGCTTAGCGCTTGGGGGCGGAGGTGGGGCCAACGTCCTGACTTTC	CASSLALGGGGGANVLTF
-	TRBJ1-2	TRBV7-9	-	TGTGCCAGCACCCAGGCCGGCAGATTTAACTATGGCTACACCTTC	CASTQAGRFNYGYTF
-	TRBJ2-5	TRBV29-1	TRBD2	TGCAGCGTTGCGATAGCGGGGGAAGAGACCCAGTACTTC	CSVAIAGEETQYF
-	TRBJ1-1	TRBV4-3	-	TGCGCCAGCAGCCTCCTAACAGGTTCGAGCACTGAAGCTTTCTTT	CASSLLTGSSTEAFF
-	TRBJ2-7	TRBV14	-	TGTGCCAGCCCGGCGGTGACGGGGCCCTCCGAGCAGTACTTC	CASPAVTGPSEQYF
-	TRBJ2-7	TRBV30	TRBD2	TGTGCCTGGAGTGTACTGTCGGGAGGGAGCTACGAGCAGTACTTC	CAWSVLSGGSYEQYF
few	TRBJ1-4	TRBV6-5	TRBD1	TGTGCCAGCGCCTGGACAGGGAGGACTAATGAAAAACTGTTTTTT	CASAWTGRTNEKLFF